This T cell receptor beta chain comes out of a study of shared clonotypes between healthy human individuals. The V gene lost 0 bases and the J gene lost 2 bases, with 12 bases spanning the gap. Germline loops: CDR1 MRHNA, CDR2 SNTAGT. The CDR3 runs 16 residues. TCRdb's table, derived via immunoSEQ multiplex PCR, lists solely in-frame clones and lacks some. The sample includes 2,500,000 or so clones, around 94% of them seen just once. The receptor comes from a man between 18 and 29 years old in good health. Sequencing used naive CD4+ T cells sorted from blood. This sample's subset: CD45RA+ positively selected. The chain recombines TRBV6-4 with TRBJ2-3, with D maybe TRBD1 (5 bases). The DNA of the CDR3 is TGTGCCAGCAGTGACTCCCCAGGGCTACACACAGATACGCAGTATTTT. The encoded protein is CASSDSPGLHTDTQYF.